The 2 T cell receptor beta chains below all came from one sample that was sequenced in a study of shared clonotypes between healthy human individuals. Sequencing was performed with immunoSEQ multiplex PCR; in TCRdb, only in-frame clones are kept and a portion is missing. The sample carries more than 2,000,000 clones, approximately 94% recorded once. Sequencing was carried out using naive CD4+ T cells sorted from blood. Subset meaning: CD45RA+ positively selected. These receptors were collected from a man in his late teens or twenties in good health.

As to this clone: The sample holds other DNA sequences that translate to the same CDR3. The chain carries TRBV7-2 and TRBJ2-2, with a weak D call TRBD2 (7 bases). The CDR3 covers 14 residues. Germline assignment: CDR1 SGHTA and CDR2 FQGNSA. V lost 2 bases to trimming and J lost 6 bases, with 10 bases between them. CDR3 region: CASSLTGGPGELFF. Here the CDR3 DNA reads TGTGCCAGCAGCTTAACCGGGGGGCCCGGGGAGCTGTTTTTT.

The chain uses TRBV11-2 and TRBJ2-7, with 9 bases aligning to TRBD1. CDR1 SGHAT and CDR2 FQNNGV come from the germline V gene. The CDR3 loop spans 14 amino acids. The ends lost 6 bases at V and 3 bases at J; junction bases unmatched: 6. CDR3 region: CASRRPDRGYEQYF. As DNA, the CDR3 is TGTGCCAGCAGGAGGCCGGACAGGGGCTACGAGCAGTACTTC.